These 25 T cell receptor beta chains came from one sample sequenced in a study of shared clonotypes between healthy human individuals. TCRdb's table, derived via immunoSEQ multiplex PCR, lists solely in-frame clones and lacks some. The repertoire holds nearly 1,000,000 clones, with about 80% as singletons. Sequencing was done on a sample of memory CD4+ T cells sorted from blood. Subset of the sample: CD45RA-negative fraction. The receptor source for this set is a man aged 18 to 29 in good health.

A few counts support this clone. V and J are TRBV2 and TRBJ1-6; 7 bases map to TRBD1. V trimming: 4 bases; J trimming: 4 bases; junction bases outside the gene matches: 4. CDR1 is SNHLY and CDR2 is FYNNEI in the germline V gene. The CDR3 covers 15 residues. CDR3 residues: CASSGGGRYNSPLHF. The CDR3 region has the DNA TGTGCCAGCAGTGGAGGGGGCCGGTATAATTCACCCCTCCACTTT.

In DNA, the CDR3 is TGTGCCAACCTGCTGGATTGGACTAGCGGGGCCCCCACCGGGGAGCTGTTTTTT. Translating it yields CANLLDWTSGAPTGELFF. The rearrangement uses TRBV28 and TRBJ2-2; 12 positions match TRBD2. The CDR3 is made up of 18 amino acids. Looked up from germline, CDR1 is MDHEN and CDR2 is SYDVKM. J gave up 4 bases and V 10 bases, and 16 bases lay outside the gene matches.

This clone was seen a few times. The chain combines TRBV18 with TRBJ1-4; D perhaps matches TRBD1 (5 bases). The CDR3 is 16 residues long. In germline, CDR1 is KGHSH, CDR2 LQKENI. V was pared by 4 bases and J by 0 bases, with 12 bases between. DNA of the CDR3: TGTGCCAGCTCACGAGGCAGGGTGACAACTAATGAAAAACTGTTTTTT. It specifies CASSRGRVTTNEKLFF.

This sequence joins TRBV2 and TRBJ2-2, with 10 bases that match TRBD1. The CDR3 consists of 15 residues. V lost 5 bases to trimming and J lost 7 bases; unmatched junction nucleotides: 7. The germline gives CDR1 SNHLY, CDR2 FYNNEI. Here the CDR3 reads CASSHDRGLYGELFF. As DNA, the CDR3 is TGTGCCAGCAGTCACGACAGGGGGCTTTACGGGGAGCTGTTTTTT.

V is TRBV28 and J is TRBJ2-2, with TRBD1 matching over 9 bases. The CDR3 has 15 residues. Germline values: CDR1 MDHEN, CDR2 SYDVKM. J was trimmed by 5 bases and V by 2 bases; bases with no gene match: 3. Written as DNA, the CDR3 is TGTGCCAGCAGTTTAGGGACAGGGCGGACCGGGGAGCTGTTTTTT. Residues: CASSLGTGRTGELFF. The full variable domain, completed using reference TRBV28 and TRBJ2-2, is DVKVTQSSRYLVKRTGEKVFLECVQDMDHENMFWYRQDPGLGLRLIYFSYDVKMKEKGDIPEGYSVSREKKERFSLILESASTNQTSMYLCASSLGTGRTGELFFGEGSRLTVL.

The J gene is TRBJ2-1, the V gene TRBV10-1; 12 nucleotides line up with TRBD2. V shed 4 bases, J shed 3 bases, and the junction held 4 bases outside the gene matches. The CDR3 totals 16 residues. Germline V gene data show CDR1 as WNHNN and CDR2 as SYGVQD (reference sequence). CDR3 nucleotides: TGCGCCAGCAGTGCAGGACTAGCGGGACTCTACAATGAGCAGTTCTTC. Protein sequence: CASSAGLAGLYNEQFF.

V usage is TRBV4-3 and J usage is TRBJ2-3; a weak D match, TRBD2 (6 bases). CDR1 and CDR2 from the germline V gene are LGHNA and YSLEER. This CDR3 has 14 amino acids. V was shortened by 3 bases and J by 5 bases, with 12 bases between the two germline ends. CDR3 amino acids: CASSHTPAGDTQYF. CDR3 nucleotide sequence: TGCGCCAGCAGCCATACTCCAGCGGGAGATACGCAGTATTTT.

This clone was observed a few times. The chain uses TRBV27 and TRBJ2-3, with 9 bases that match TRBD2. Germline lookup yields CDR1 MNHEY and CDR2 SMNVEV (reference sequence). Trimming cost V 6 bases and J 2 bases; bases outside gene matches: 15. This CDR3 has 18 residues. The CDR3 bases are TGTGCCAGCAGATTAAGTCTCACCCTAGCGGGGTCCACAGATACGCAGTATTTT. This translates into CASRLSLTLAGSTDTQYF.

This sequence joins TRBV6-1 and TRBJ2-2; TRBD2 aligns across 10 bases. V trimming: 8 bases; J trimming: 3 bases; junction bases outside the gene matches: 6. Germline V gene sequence: CDR1 MNHNS, CDR2 SASEGT. CDR3 length: 15 residues. CDR3 coding DNA: TGTGCCAGCGAATCTAGCGGGGGCTACACCGGGGAGCTGTTTTTT. Translated, it gives CASESSGGYTGELFF.

In its sample, this clone was seen a few times. V usage is TRBV6-6 and J usage is TRBJ2-2, with D perhaps matching TRBD1 or TRBD2 (5 bases each). Looked up from germline, CDR1 is MNHNY and CDR2 is SVGAGI (reference sequence). V was pared by 9 bases and J by 3 bases, with 17 bases between. This CDR3 has 15 residues. CDR3: CASIPWGTYTGELFF. CDR3 DNA sequence: TGTGCCAGTATCCCCTGGGGGACCTACACCGGGGAGCTGTTTTTT.

The chain employs TRBV7-2 and TRBJ2-7, with 10 bases matching TRBD1. CDR3 length equals 13 residues. V lost 3 bases to trimming and J lost 12 bases; unmatched junction nucleotides: 8. The germline CDR1 and CDR2 sequences are SGHTA and FQGNSA. Here the CDR3 reads CASSFLGQGGTYF. As DNA, the CDR3 is TGTGCCAGCAGCTTCCTCGGACAGGGGGGGACGTACTTC.

The chain recombines TRBV7-2 with TRBJ1-5; 10 bases agree with TRBD1. The CDR3 length is 15 residues. J lost 4 bases, V lost 3 bases, and 3 bases had no gene match. Per germline, CDR1 SGHTA and CDR2 FQGNSA. In DNA form, the CDR3 reads TGTGCCAGCAGCTTTGGGACAGGGGTTAATCAGCCCCAGCATTTT. This encodes CASSFGTGVNQPQHF.

The chain couples TRBV5-5 to TRBJ1-4; tentatively, D is TRBD1 (6 bases). Germline V gene data show CDR1 as SGHKS and CDR2 as YYEKEE (reference sequence). Trimming left V 3 bases short and J 2 bases short, with 11 bases between. CDR3 size: 15 residues. Written as DNA, the CDR3 is TGTGCCAGCAGCTGGGGACACCAGACTAATGAAAAACTGTTTTTT. Translating gives CASSWGHQTNEKLFF.

With respect to this clone: This may be a read error: a much more frequent sequence differs by one nucleotide. This CDR3 is also generated by other DNA sequences in the sample. The gene calls are TRBV7-2 and TRBJ1-5; 7 positions agree with TRBD1. V was clipped by 3 bases and J by 7 bases; unmatched bases: 3. The germline V gene has CDR1 SGHTA and CDR2 FQGNSA. There are 13 residues in the CDR3. CDR3 nucleotides: TGTGCCAGCAGCTTGACAGGGAACCAGCCCCAGCATTTT. This encodes CASSLTGNQPQHF.

Points on this clone: Possible read error: a much larger clone is one base away. The V call is TRBV27, the J call TRBJ1-4, with 7 bases aligning to TRBD1. Germline V lookup: CDR1 MNHEY, CDR2 SMNVEV (reference sequence). Trimming removed 1 base from V and 4 bases from J; junction bases left unmatched: 9. The CDR3 is 17 residues long. CDR3 in amino acids: CASSLFGLQGNNEKLFF. DNA of the CDR3: TGTGCCAGCAGTTTATTCGGCCTACAGGGGAATAATGAAAAACTGTTTTTT.

This chain uses TRBV15 with TRBJ2-3; D remains unclear. The germline gives CDR1 LNHNV, CDR2 YYDKDF (reference sequence). V lost 1 base and J 1 base, leaving 9 bases between the germline ends. This CDR3 region has 15 residues. CDR3 sequence: CATSRASGRTDTQYF. DNA for the CDR3: TGTGCCACCAGCAGAGCTAGTGGGCGCACAGATACGCAGTATTTT. The variable domain in full, with the rest retrieved from reference TRBV15 and TRBJ2-3, is DAMVIQNPRYQVTQFGKPVTLSCSQTLNHNVMYWYQQKSSQAPKLLFHYYDKDFNNEADTPDNFQSRRPNTSFCFLDIRSPGLGDTAMYLCATSRASGRTDTQYFGPGTRLTVL.

This clone was seen a handful of times. V is TRBV18 and J is TRBJ2-1; 8 positions match TRBD1. Germline V gene data show CDR1 as KGHSH and CDR2 as LQKENI. V shed 6 bases, J shed 3 bases, and the junction held 7 bases outside the gene matches. The CDR3 loop spans 15 amino acids. The CDR3 nucleotides are TGTGCCAGCTCTCCAAGGGGACAGGACTACAATGAGCAGTTCTTC. It yields the protein CASSPRGQDYNEQFF.

This clone was observed a single time. The rearrangement uses TRBV28 and TRBJ1-1, with D perhaps matching TRBD1 (5 bases). V was clipped by 5 bases and J by 10 bases, with 23 bases between them. This CDR3 is 15 amino acids long. Germline assignment: CDR1 MDHEN and CDR2 SYDVKM. Written as DNA, the CDR3 is TGTGCCAGCAGTCTCCCCGGGGGGGGTAATATTGGAGCTTTCTTT. Translated, it gives CASSLPGGGNIGAFF. The full variable domain, in which reference TRBV28 and TRBJ1-1 provide the parts outside the CDR3, is DVKVTQSSRYLVKRTGEKVFLECVQDMDHENMFWYRQDPGLGLRLIYFSYDVKMKEKGDIPEGYSVSREKKERFSLILESASTNQTSMYLCASSLPGGGNIGAFFGQGTRLTVV.

This clone turned up a few times. This chain connects TRBV18 to TRBJ1-2; 7 bases match TRBD1. CDR3 size: 14 residues. Per germline, CDR1 KGHSH and CDR2 LQKENI. With V trimmed by 6 bases and J by 1 base, 5 bases remained unmatched. The CDR3 is CASSGQESNYGYTF. The DNA of the CDR3 is TGTGCCAGCTCCGGACAGGAAAGTAACTATGGCTACACCTTC.

This clone was picked up a small number of times. This sample also contains other DNA sequences that code for the same CDR3. The chain has TRBV30 and TRBJ2-3, with D possibly matching TRBD2 (6 bases). Looked up from germline, CDR1 is GTSNPN and CDR2 is SVGIG (reference sequence). The CDR3 is 14 amino acids. Between the trimmed V and J ends, which lost 0 bases and 3 bases, there was a span of 10 bases. The CDR3 reads CAWSVRRGTDTQYF. As DNA, the CDR3 is TGTGCCTGGAGTGTACGGAGGGGAACAGATACGCAGTATTTT.

This clone was detected once. The chain has TRBV11-2 and TRBJ1-1; D perhaps matches TRBD1 (5 bases). The ends were cut back, 5 bases at V and 4 bases at J, with 20 bases in the middle. The CDR3 covers 16 residues. CDR1 and CDR2 from the germline V gene are SGHAT and FQNNGV. The CDR3 spells CASSPAGSTGGTEAFF. The CDR3 nucleotides read TGTGCCAGCAGCCCGGCGGGATCCACGGGGGGCACTGAAGCTTTCTTT.

Comment on this clone: This sample includes further DNA sequences coding for the same CDR3. The V gene is TRBV6-5, the J gene TRBJ2-7; weak D call: TRBD2 (6 bases). V lost 2 bases, J lost 4 bases, and 9 bases lay in between. This CDR3 spans 13 amino acids. Germline assignment: CDR1 MNHEY and CDR2 SVGAGI. The CDR3, as DNA: TGTGCCAGCAGTTACGCCCGGGGGTACGAGCAGTACTTC. Translated: CASSYARGYEQYF.

The V gene is TRBV5-4, the J gene TRBJ1-2; D is possibly TRBD1 (6 bases). V lost 4 bases and J lost 4, with 23 bases in between. This CDR3 is 17 amino acids long. In germline, CDR1 is SGHNT, CDR2 YYREEE (reference sequence). In DNA form, the CDR3 reads TGTGCCAGCAGCGAAGGGGGGGTACAGGGATTTAGCTATGGCTACACCTTC. Translated, it gives CASSEGGVQGFSYGYTF.

This clone was seen a few times. A much larger clone differs by one base, so this may be a read error. The CDR3 protein is CASSLNSGNTIYF. Written as DNA, the CDR3 is TGTGCCAGCAGCTTAAACTCTGGAAACACCATATATTTT. This rearrangement joins TRBV7-9 to TRBJ1-3, with no clear D. The CDR3 is 13 amino acids. Trimming removed 2 bases at V and 0 bases at J, with 2 bases between. Looked up from germline, CDR1 is SEHNR and CDR2 is FQNEAQ (reference sequence).

The chain recombines TRBV7-6 with TRBJ1-1; no firm D call. Germline V gene data show CDR1 as SGHVS and CDR2 as FNYEAQ. This CDR3 region has 14 residues. V lost 7 bases to trimming and J lost 5 bases, with 17 bases between them. CDR3 residues: CASTRQQARTEAFF. CDR3 nucleotide sequence: TGTGCCAGCACCCGCCAGCAGGCCCGAACTGAAGCTTTCTTT. The entire variable domain, with the rest obtained from reference TRBV7-6 and TRBJ1-1, is as follows: GAGVSQSPRYKVTKRGQDVALRCDPISGHVSLYWYRQALGQGPEFLTYFNYEAQQDKSGLPNDRFSAERPEGSISTLTIQRTEQRDSAMYRCASTRQQARTEAFFGQGTRLTVV.